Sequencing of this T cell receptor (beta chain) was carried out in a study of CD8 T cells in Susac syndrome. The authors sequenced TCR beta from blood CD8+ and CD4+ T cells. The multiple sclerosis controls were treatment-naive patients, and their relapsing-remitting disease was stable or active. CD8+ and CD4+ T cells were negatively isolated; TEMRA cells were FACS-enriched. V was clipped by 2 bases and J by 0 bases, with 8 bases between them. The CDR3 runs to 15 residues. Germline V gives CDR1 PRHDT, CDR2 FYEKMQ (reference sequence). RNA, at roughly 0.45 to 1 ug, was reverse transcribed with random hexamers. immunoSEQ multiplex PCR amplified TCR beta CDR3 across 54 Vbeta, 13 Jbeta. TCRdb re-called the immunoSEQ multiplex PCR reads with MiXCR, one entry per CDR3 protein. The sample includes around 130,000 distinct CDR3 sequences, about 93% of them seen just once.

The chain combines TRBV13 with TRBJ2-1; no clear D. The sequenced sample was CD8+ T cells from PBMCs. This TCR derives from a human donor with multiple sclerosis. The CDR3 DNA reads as TGTGCCAGCAGCTTACCTCGACCCTCCTACAATGAGCAGTTCTTC. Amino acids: CASSLPRPSYNEQFF.